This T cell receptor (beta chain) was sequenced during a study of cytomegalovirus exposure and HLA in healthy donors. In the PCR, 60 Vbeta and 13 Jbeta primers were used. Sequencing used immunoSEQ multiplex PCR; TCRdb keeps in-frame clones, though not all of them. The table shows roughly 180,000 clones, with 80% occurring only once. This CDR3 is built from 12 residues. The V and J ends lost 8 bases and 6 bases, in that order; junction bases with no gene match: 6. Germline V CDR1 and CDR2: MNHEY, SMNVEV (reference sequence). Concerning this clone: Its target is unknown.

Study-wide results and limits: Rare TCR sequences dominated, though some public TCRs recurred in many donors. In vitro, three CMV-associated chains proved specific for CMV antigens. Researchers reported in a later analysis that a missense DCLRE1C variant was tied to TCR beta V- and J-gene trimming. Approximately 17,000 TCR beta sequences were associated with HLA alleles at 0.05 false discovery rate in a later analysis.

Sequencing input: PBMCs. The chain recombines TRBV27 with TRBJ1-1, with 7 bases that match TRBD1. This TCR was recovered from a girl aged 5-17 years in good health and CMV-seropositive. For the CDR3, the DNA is TGTGCCAGCCGCCGACAGGGTTCTGAAGCTTTCTTT. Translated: CASRRQGSEAFF.